Reported below is one T cell receptor beta chain. The sample belongs to a study of blood T cell repertoires in COVID-19. Method: immunoSEQ multiplex PCR; TCRdb's copy keeps in-frame clones and lacks some. The data show about 88,000 clones, around 93% seen once. The CDR3 length is 15 residues. From germline, CDR1 is SGDLS and CDR2 YYNGEE. V trimming: 3 bases; J trimming: 4 bases; junction bases outside the gene matches: 9. Sequenced input: peripheral blood. This clonotype was sampled from a human donor with active COVID-19. The donor label of this sample is uncertain. The chain joins TRBV9 to TRBJ1-2; 7 bases map to TRBD1. The CDR3 sequence: CASSESPGTAYGYTF. CDR3 DNA sequence: TGTGCCAGCAGCGAGTCTCCTGGGACAGCCTATGGCTACACCTTC.